The sample holds a few counts of the clone carrying this T cell receptor beta chain. The antigen is unknown. The genes and germline here are from mouse. The CDR3 goes on 1 residue after the read ends, and that part is filled in from the germline J gene. The data derive from a study of tissue T cells after allogeneic stem cell transplantation. Overall study results and limits: Across patients, clones rarely overlapped, yet motif clusters were shared tissue-specifically. TCR repertoires tracked anatomic similarity, regardless of disease or transplant status.

Assay used: immunoSEQ multiplex PCR; TCRdb lists only in-frame clones, some missing. The sample records more than 40,000 clones, roughly 73% being singletons. Germline CDR1 reads NNHNN; CDR2 reads SYGAGS (reference sequence). Germline trimming cut 3 bases from V and 4 bases from J; bases unmatched to any gene: 3. This CDR3 spans 13 amino acids. This clonotype was sampled from a pool of C57BL/6 mice in good health. Sequenced material: sorted cells pooled from one or two spleens. The rearrangement uses TRBV13-2 and TRBJ2-7; 8 bases map to TRBD2. Incomplete CDR3 DNA: TGTGCCAGCGGTGCCGACTGGGGTTATGAACAGTAC. Translation gives CASGADWGYEQY. The complete CDR3 sequence is CASGADWGYEQYF.